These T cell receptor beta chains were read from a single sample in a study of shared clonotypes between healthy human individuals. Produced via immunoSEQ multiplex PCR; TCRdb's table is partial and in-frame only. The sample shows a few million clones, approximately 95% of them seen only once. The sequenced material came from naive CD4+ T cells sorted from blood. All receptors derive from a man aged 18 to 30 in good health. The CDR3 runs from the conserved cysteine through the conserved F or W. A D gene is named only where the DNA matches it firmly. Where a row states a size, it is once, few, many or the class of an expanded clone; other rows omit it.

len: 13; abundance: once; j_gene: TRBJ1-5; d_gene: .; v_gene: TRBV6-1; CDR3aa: CASSEGEGQPQHF; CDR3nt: TGTGCCAGCAGTGAGGGTGAAGGTCAGCCCCAGCATTTT
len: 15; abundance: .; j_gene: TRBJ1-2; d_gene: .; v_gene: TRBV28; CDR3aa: CASSLVPGGGYGYTF; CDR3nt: TGTGCCAGCAGTTTAGTTCCGGGTGGGGGATATGGCTACACCTTC
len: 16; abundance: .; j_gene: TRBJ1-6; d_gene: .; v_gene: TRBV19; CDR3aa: CASSTGRISYNSPLHF; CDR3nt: TGTGCCAGTAGTACCGGACGGATCTCCTATAATTCACCCCTCCACTTT
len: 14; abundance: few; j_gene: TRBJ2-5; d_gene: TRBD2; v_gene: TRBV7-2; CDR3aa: CASSWTSGQETQYF; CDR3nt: TGTGCCAGCAGCTGGACTAGCGGACAAGAGACCCAGTACTTC
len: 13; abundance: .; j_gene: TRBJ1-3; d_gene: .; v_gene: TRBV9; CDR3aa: CASSVTWGNTIYF; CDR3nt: TGTGCCAGCAGCGTAACTTGGGGAAACACCATATATTTT
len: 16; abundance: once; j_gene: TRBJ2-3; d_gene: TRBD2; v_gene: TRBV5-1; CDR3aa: CASSLVLAGPTDTQYF; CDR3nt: TGCGCCAGCAGCTTGGTACTAGCGGGGCCCACAGATACGCAGTATTTT
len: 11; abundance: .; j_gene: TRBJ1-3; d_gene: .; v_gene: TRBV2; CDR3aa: CASRIRDTIYF; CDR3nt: TGTGCCAGTAGGATACGGGACACCATATATTTT
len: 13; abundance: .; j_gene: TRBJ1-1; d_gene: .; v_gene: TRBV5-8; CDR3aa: CASSLQENTEAFF; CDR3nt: TGTGCCAGCAGTCTACAGGAGAACACTGAAGCTTTCTTT
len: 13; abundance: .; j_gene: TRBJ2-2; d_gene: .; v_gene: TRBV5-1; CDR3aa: CASSPVNTGELFF; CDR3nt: TGCGCCAGCAGCCCGGTGAACACCGGGGAGCTGTTTTTT
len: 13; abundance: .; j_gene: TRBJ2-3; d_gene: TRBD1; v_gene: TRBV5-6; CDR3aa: CASSRDRTDTQYF; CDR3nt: TGTGCCAGCAGTCGGGACAGGACAGATACGCAGTATTTT
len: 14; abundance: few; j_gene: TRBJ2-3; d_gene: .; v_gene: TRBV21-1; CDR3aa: CASSTLAGVDTQYF; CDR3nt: TGTGCCAGCAGCACTCTAGCGGGAGTGGATACGCAGTATTTT
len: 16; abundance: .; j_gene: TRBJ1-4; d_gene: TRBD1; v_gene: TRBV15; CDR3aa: CATRLGQGNQGEKLFF; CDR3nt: TGTGCCACCAGACTGGGACAGGGAAATCAGGGTGAAAAACTGTTTTTT
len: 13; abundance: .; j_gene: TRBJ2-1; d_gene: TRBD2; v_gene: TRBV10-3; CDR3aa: CAIRTSGSDEQFF; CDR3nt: TGTGCCATCAGGACTAGCGGGAGTGATGAGCAGTTCTTC
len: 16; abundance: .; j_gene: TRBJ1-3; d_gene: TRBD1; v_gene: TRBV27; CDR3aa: CASSRQGVGSGNTIYF; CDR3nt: TGTGCCAGCAGTAGACAGGGCGTAGGTTCTGGAAACACCATATATTTT
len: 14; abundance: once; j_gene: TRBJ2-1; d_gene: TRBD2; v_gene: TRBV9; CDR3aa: CASSVELAGYEQFF; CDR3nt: TGTGCCAGCAGCGTAGAACTAGCGGGGTATGAGCAGTTCTTC
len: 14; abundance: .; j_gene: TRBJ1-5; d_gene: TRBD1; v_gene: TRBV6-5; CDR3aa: CASSGQGASQPQHF; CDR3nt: TGTGCCAGCAGTGGCCAGGGGGCAAGTCAGCCCCAGCATTTT
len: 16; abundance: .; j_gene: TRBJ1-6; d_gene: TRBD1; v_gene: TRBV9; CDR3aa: CASAPRGSSYNSPLHF; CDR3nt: TGTGCCAGCGCCCCCAGGGGGAGCTCCTATAATTCACCCCTCCACTTT
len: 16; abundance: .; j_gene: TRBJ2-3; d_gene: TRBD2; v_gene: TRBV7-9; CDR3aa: CASSLDATSGRFRQYF; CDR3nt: TGTGCCAGCAGCTTAGATGCGACTAGCGGGAGATTTAGGCAGTATTTT
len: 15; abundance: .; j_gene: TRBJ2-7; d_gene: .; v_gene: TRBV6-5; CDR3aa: CASSPRDRRSYEQYF; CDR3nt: TGTGCCAGCAGTCCCCGAGACCGAAGATCCTACGAGCAGTACTTC
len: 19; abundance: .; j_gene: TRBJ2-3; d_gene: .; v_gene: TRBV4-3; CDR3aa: CASSQDFFGAPVLTDTQYF; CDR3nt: TGCGCCAGCAGCCAAGACTTTTTCGGGGCCCCAGTATTGACAGATACGCAGTATTTT
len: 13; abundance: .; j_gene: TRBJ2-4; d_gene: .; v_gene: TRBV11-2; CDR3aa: CASSSMVVNIQYF; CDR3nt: TGTGCCAGCAGCTCTATGGTTGTAAACATTCAGTACTTC
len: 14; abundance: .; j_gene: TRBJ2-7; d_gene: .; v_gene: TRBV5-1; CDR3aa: CASSLEAEPYEQYF; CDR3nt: TGCGCCAGCAGCTTGGAGGCAGAACCCTACGAGCAGTACTTC
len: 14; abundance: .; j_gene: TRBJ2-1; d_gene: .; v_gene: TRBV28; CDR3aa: CASSRWGSYNEQFF; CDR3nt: TGTGCCAGCAGTCGCTGGGGGTCCTACAATGAGCAGTTCTTC
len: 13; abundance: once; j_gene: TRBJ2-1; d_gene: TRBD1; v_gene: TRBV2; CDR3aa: CASSSDRGNEQFF; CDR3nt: TGTGCCAGCAGTTCGGACAGGGGGAATGAGCAGTTCTTC
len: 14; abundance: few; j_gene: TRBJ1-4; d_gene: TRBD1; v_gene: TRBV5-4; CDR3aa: CASSLQGINEKLFF; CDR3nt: TGTGCCAGCAGCTTACAGGGGATTAATGAAAAACTGTTTTTT
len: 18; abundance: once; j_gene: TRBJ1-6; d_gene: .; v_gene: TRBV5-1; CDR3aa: CASSLDSQGWSYNSPLHF; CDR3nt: TGCGCCAGCAGCTTGGATTCGCAGGGGTGGTCCTATAATTCACCCCTCCACTTT
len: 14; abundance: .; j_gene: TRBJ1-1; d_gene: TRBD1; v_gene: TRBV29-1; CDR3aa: CSAFHRGRWTEAFF; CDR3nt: TGCAGCGCCTTTCACAGGGGGCGCTGGACTGAAGCTTTCTTT
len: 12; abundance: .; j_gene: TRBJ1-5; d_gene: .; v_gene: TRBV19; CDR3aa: CASSMAGQPQHF; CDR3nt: TGTGCCAGTAGTATGGCGGGGCAGCCCCAGCATTTT
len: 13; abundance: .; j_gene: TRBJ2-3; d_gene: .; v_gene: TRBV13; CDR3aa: CASSLRRANTQYF; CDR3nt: TGTGCCAGCAGCCTCCGAAGGGCTAATACGCAGTATTTT
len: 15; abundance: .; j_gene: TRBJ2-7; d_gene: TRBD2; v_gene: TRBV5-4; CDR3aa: CASSPSGRESYEQYF; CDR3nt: TGTGCCAGCAGTCCAAGCGGGAGGGAATCCTACGAGCAGTACTTC
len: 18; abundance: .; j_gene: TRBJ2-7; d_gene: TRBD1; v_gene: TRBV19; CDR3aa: CASSIESWGTGPSGEQYF; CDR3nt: TGTGCCAGTAGTATCGAGTCCTGGGGGACAGGGCCCTCGGGCGAGCAGTACTTC
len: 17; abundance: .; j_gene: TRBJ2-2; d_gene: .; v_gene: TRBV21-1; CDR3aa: CASPNRGSGSAPGELFF; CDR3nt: TGTGCCAGCCCCAACCGGGGTAGCGGATCTGCCCCCGGGGAGCTGTTTTTT
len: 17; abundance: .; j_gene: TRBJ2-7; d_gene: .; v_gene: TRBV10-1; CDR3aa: CASSDWGVGSGSYEQYF; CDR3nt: TGCGCCAGCAGTGATTGGGGCGTGGGCAGTGGGTCCTACGAGCAGTACTTC
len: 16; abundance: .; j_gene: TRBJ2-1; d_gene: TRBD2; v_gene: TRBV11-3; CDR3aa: CASSLESGGGLNEQFF; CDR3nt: TGTGCCAGCAGCTTAGAAAGCGGCGGGGGACTCAATGAGCAGTTCTTC
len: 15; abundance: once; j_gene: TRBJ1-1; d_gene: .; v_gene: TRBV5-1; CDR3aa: CASSFSGGDGTEAFF; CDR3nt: TGCGCCAGCAGCTTTAGCGGGGGGGACGGCACTGAAGCTTTCTTT
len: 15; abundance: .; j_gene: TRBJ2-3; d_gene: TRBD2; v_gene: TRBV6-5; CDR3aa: CASSLTTSGTDTQYF; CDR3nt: TGTGCCAGCAGTTTAACGACTAGCGGCACAGATACGCAGTATTTT
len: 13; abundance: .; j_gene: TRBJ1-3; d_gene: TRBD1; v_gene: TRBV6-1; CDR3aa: CASRRDSGNTIYF; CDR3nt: TGTGCCAGCAGACGGGACAGCGGAAACACCATATATTTT
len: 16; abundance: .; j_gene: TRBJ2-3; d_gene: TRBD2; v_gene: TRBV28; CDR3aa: CASSPIGLARADTQYF; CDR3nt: TGTGCCAGCAGTCCCATAGGACTAGCTCGGGCAGATACGCAGTATTTT
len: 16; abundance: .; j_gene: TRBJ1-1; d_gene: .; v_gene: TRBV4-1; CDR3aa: CASSQERHLMNTEAFF; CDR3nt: TGCGCCAGCAGCCAAGAGCGGCACCTCATGAACACTGAAGCTTTCTTT
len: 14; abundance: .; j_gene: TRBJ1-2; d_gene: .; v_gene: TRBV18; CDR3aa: CASSPGRGNYGYTF; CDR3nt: TGTGCCAGCTCACCTGGACGGGGGAACTATGGCTACACCTTC
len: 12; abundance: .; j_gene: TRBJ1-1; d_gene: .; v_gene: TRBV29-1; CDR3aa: CSVVNGAGVAFF; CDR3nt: TGCAGCGTTGTAAACGGGGCCGGGGTGGCTTTCTTT
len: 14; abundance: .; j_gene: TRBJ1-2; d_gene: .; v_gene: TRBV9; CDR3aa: CASSVRAISYGYTF; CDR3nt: TGTGCCAGCAGCGTCCGGGCCATCTCCTATGGCTACACCTTC
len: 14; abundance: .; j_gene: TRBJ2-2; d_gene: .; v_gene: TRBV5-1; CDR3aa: CASSYAGDTGELFF; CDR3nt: TGCGCCAGCAGCTACGCAGGAGACACCGGGGAGCTGTTTTTT
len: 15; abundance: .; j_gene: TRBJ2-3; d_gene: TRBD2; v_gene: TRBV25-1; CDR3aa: CASSLSGGARDTQYF; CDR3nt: TGTGCCAGCAGCCTTAGCGGGGGGGCCCGGGATACGCAGTATTTT
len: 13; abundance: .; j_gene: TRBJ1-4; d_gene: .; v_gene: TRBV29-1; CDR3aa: CSVSRGPSEKLFF; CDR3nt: TGCAGCGTCTCACGGGGGCCTAGTGAAAAACTGTTTTTT
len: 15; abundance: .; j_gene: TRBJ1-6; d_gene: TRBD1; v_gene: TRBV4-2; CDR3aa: CASSQAQGDNSPLHF; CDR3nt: TGTGCCAGCAGCCAAGCACAGGGGGATAATTCACCCCTCCACTTT
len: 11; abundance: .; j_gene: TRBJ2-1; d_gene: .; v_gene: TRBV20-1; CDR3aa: CSAGGVSEQFF; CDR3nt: TGCAGTGCGGGGGGAGTCAGTGAGCAGTTCTTC
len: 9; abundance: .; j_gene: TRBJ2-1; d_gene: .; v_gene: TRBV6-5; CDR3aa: CASVGEQFF; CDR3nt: TGTGCCAGCGTGGGTGAGCAGTTCTTC
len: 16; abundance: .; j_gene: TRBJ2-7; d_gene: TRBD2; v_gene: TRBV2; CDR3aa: CASSAGLAGISYEQYF; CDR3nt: TGTGCCAGCAGTGCTGGACTAGCGGGGATCTCCTACGAGCAGTACTTC
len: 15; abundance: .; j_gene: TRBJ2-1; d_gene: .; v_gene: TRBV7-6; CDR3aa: CASSLNERSHNEQFF; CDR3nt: TGTGCCAGCAGCCTCAACGAGAGGTCCCACAATGAGCAGTTCTTC
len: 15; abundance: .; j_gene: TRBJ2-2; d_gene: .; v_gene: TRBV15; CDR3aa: CATRSGEFNTGELFF; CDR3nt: TGTGCCACCAGGTCGGGGGAATTCAACACCGGGGAGCTGTTTTTT
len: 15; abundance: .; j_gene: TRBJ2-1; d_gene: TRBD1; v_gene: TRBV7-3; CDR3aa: CASSLRGQGANEQFF; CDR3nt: TGTGCCAGCAGCTTAAGGGGACAGGGGGCGAATGAGCAGTTCTTC
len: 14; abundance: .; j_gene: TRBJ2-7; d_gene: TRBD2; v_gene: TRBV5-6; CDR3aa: CASSLTSGKREQYF; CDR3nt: TGTGCCAGCAGCTTGACTAGCGGAAAAAGGGAGCAGTACTTC
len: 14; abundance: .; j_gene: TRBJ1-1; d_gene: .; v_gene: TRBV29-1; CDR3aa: CSVDSNSLNTEAFF; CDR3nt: TGCAGCGTTGATTCCAACAGCTTGAACACTGAAGCTTTCTTT
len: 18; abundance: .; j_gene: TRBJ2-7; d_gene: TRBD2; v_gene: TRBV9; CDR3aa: CASSPRASGLRRDHEQYF; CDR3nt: TGTGCCAGCAGCCCCAGGGCTAGCGGTCTTCGCCGGGACCACGAGCAGTACTTC
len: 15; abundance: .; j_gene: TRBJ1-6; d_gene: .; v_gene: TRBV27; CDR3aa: CASAQGQMYNSPLHF; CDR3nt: TGTGCCAGCGCCCAGGGCCAGATGTATAATTCACCCCTCCACTTT